This T cell receptor (beta chain) derives from a study of neurological immune-mediated disorders. Across the whole study: Multiple sclerosis patients numbered some 34, with some 30 relapsing-remitting and 3 secondary progressive. The study, taken as a whole, reports: Across subjects, expanded clones had no CDR3 amino acid sequences in common, pointing to private repertoires in all groups.

In its sample, this clonotype was seen many times. Antigen: not known. TCRdb reprocessed the 5' RACE reads via MiXCR and lists one record per CDR3 protein. The sample gives 10,000 to 12,000 distinct CDR3 sequences, approximately 22% of which show up once; roughly an eighth is in the top ten. Germline trimming cut 4 bases from V and 2 bases from J; bases unmatched to any gene: 10. Per germline, CDR1 SGDLS and CDR2 YYNGEE. This CDR3 is built from 19 residues. This chain links TRBV9 with TRBJ2-3; 16 nucleotides agree with TRBD2. This clonotype originated in a middle-aged woman with multiple sclerosis. The sample was CD8+ T cells from blood. CDR3 nucleotides: TGTGCCAGCAGCTTCCCCGGGACTAGCGGGGGGGCCCCCACAGATACGCAGTATTTT. Translation gives CASSFPGTSGGAPTDTQYF.